This is a list of T cell receptor beta chains from one sample in a study of blood T cell repertoires in COVID-19. Sequencing used immunoSEQ multiplex PCR; TCRdb keeps in-frame clones, though not all of them. Seen here are roughly 260,000 clones, roughly 84% observed once, and the top ten hold about 3%. Sample: peripheral blood. Receptors originate from a woman aged 18-29 years with acute or convalescent COVID-19. Each CDR3 is given with its conserved first and last residue. A D gene is named only where the DNA matches it firmly.

length	D	V	J	CDR3
17	TRBD1	TRBV27	TRBJ2-5	CASSLLTGQGAGETQYF
13	.	TRBV7-3	TRBJ2-1	CASSLTEYNEQFF
15	TRBD2	TRBV7-6	TRBJ2-3	CASSRTSGSPDTQYF
12	.	TRBV12-3/TRBV12-4	TRBJ2-1	CVQGDSYNEQFF
15	.	TRBV30	TRBJ1-3	CAWSVGDASGNTIYF
11	.	TRBV5-4	TRBJ2-3	CASRGADTQYF
13	.	TRBV30	TRBJ2-7	CAWSAQQGSEQYF
15	TRBD2	TRBV27	TRBJ2-7	CASSLYKGGTYEQYF
16	TRBD2	TRBV7-9	TRBJ2-1	CASSPPPSGRLGEQFF
16	TRBD2	TRBV5-1	TRBJ2-3	CASSPSTSGIVDTQYF
16	TRBD1	TRBV7-3	TRBJ1-2	CASSPGKGQGTYGYTF
22	TRBD2	TRBV7-6	TRBJ2-2	CASSPFLPNPETSGSIAGELFF
16	.	TRBV19	TRBJ2-6	CASSISHTPGANVLTF
15	TRBD1	TRBV18	TRBJ1-6	CASSPPGQTNSPLHF
14	.	TRBV18	TRBJ1-2	CASSPRQGHDGYTF
13	.	TRBV24-1	TRBJ2-1	CATSDSGDNEQFF
15	TRBD1	TRBV9	TRBJ1-6	CASSASTGRGSPLHF